The 31 T cell receptor beta chains below were found in one sample sequenced in a study of cytomegalovirus exposure and HLA in healthy donors. Clones were read by immunoSEQ multiplex PCR, and TCRdb kept only the in-frame ones, dropping some. The sample holds around 65,000 clones, 85% to 95% seen once. Material for sequencing was PBMCs. These receptors all come from a man aged 18 to 35 in good health and CMV-seropositive.

V and J are TRBV7-3 and TRBJ2-7, with TRBD2 matching 9 bases. CDR3 length: 15 residues. Germline V CDR1 and CDR2: SGHTA, FQGTGA. Germline trimming cut 2 bases from V and 4 bases from J; bases unmatched to any gene: 6. Here the CDR3 DNA reads TGTGCCAGCAGCTTAGCGGGAGGGCCTGCTTACGAGCAGTACTTC. Translated, it gives CASSLAGGPAYEQYF.

The chain carries TRBV19 and TRBJ2-6, with 9 bases identical to TRBD1. The junction had 4 bases not matched to a gene; V was cut back by 1 base and J by 0 bases. The CDR3 runs to 18 residues. The germline V gene encodes CDR1 LNHDA and CDR2 SQIVND (reference sequence). CDR3 in DNA: TGTGCCAGTAGTATAGGGACAGGGGTTAACTCTGGGGCCAACGTCCTGACTTTC. Its translation: CASSIGTGVNSGANVLTF.

CDR3 coding DNA: TGTGCCAGCAGCCGGCAAGGGGTGATTTCCTACAATGAGCAGTTCTTC. Its protein is CASSRQGVISYNEQFF. This chain connects TRBV9 to TRBJ2-1; D is perhaps TRBD1 (5 bases). The CDR3 runs to 16 residues. The V gene lost 4 bases and the J gene lost 1 base, with 15 bases spanning the gap. In germline, CDR1 is SGDLS, CDR2 YYNGEE.

The chain carries TRBV28 and TRBJ2-4; unclear D gene. V dropped 3 bases and J dropped 6 bases, with 15 bases sitting between them. Germline CDR1 and CDR2: MDHEN and SYDVKM. The CDR3 loop spans 15 amino acids. The CDR3 reads CASSFPSQITNIQYF. The CDR3 coding sequence is TGTGCCAGCAGTTTCCCCTCCCAGATCACAAACATTCAGTACTTC.

This clone appeared once. The rearrangement uses TRBV9 and TRBJ1-4, with TRBD1 as a possible D gene (6 bases). Germline CDR1 and CDR2: SGDLS and YYNGEE. This CDR3 comprises 13 residues. V lost 3 bases, J lost 8 bases, and 11 bases lay in between. The chain's CDR3 is CASSGGQREKLFF. As DNA, the CDR3 is TGTGCCAGCAGCGGGGGGCAGAGGGAAAAACTGTTTTTT.

CDR3 residues: CASSRTEGGYTF. The CDR3 coding sequence is TGTGCCAGCAGCCGAACGGAGGGGGGCTACACCTTC. This chain links TRBV4-2 with TRBJ1-2, with D perhaps TRBD1 (5 bases). The CDR3 loop spans 12 amino acids. Per the germline V gene, CDR1 is LGHNA and CDR2 is YNFKEQ. Between the trimmed V and J ends, which lost 4 bases and 8 bases, there was a span of 11 bases.

The V gene is TRBV7-9, the J gene TRBJ2-7; weak D call: TRBD2 (6 bases). Trimming removed 5 bases from V and 4 bases from J, with 15 bases in between. Germline V gene lookup returns CDR1 SEHNR and CDR2 FQNEAQ (reference sequence). The CDR3 is 14 residues long. In DNA form, the CDR3 reads TGTGCCAGCAGCCAGGAGGGGCGGGAATACGAGCAGTACTTC. The encoded protein is CASSQEGREYEQYF.

The rearrangement joins TRBV13 to TRBJ2-7; TRBD2 aligns across 11 bases. Germline values: CDR1 PRHDT, CDR2 FYEKMQ (reference sequence). The CDR3 is 14 amino acids. The ends lost 5 bases at V and 2 bases at J; junction bases unmatched: 2. In DNA form, the CDR3 reads TGTGCCAGCAGCACTAGCGGGAGCCCCTACGAGCAGTACTTC. Its translation is CASSTSGSPYEQYF.

This clone is labeled medium-sized. This sequence joins TRBV7-9 and TRBJ2-5; TRBD2 matches 7 bases. Losses at the gene ends were 5 bases for V and 4 bases for J; bases not matched to a gene: 10. Germline V gene sequence: CDR1 SEHNR, CDR2 FQNEAQ (reference sequence). The CDR3 spans 15 residues. In DNA, the CDR3 is TGTGCCAGCAGCCGACCCGGGAGGCTGGGAGAGACCCAGTACTTC. This codes for CASSRPGRLGETQYF.

This chain joins TRBV19 and TRBJ2-2, with D possibly TRBD2 on 5 matching bases. Trimming removed 0 bases at V and 4 bases at J, with 15 bases between. The CDR3 contains 17 residues. CDR1 LNHDA and CDR2 SQIVND come from the germline V gene (reference sequence). For the CDR3, the DNA is TGTGCCAGTAGTATAGATCTTCGAGGGAGAGGCACCGGGGAGCTGTTTTTT. The encoded protein is CASSIDLRGRGTGELFF.

This chain links TRBV15 with TRBJ2-7, with TRBD2 identical over 7 bases. V shed 3 bases and J 1 base; nucleotides not matched to a gene: 6. CDR1 and CDR2 from the germline V gene are LNHNV and YYDKDF (reference sequence). The CDR3 contains 15 residues. CDR3 nucleotide sequence: TGTGCCACCAGCAGGGGGGGGATGGCGTCCTACGAGCAGTACTTC. Translation gives CATSRGGMASYEQYF.

V is TRBV6-4 and J is TRBJ2-2, with D possibly TRBD2 on 5 matching bases. Trimming removed 6 bases from V and 1 base from J, with 9 bases in between. This CDR3 contains 14 residues. The V gene's germline CDR1 is MRHNA and CDR2 SNTAGT. The DNA for the CDR3 is TGTGCCAGCAGCCAACTAGGGAACACCGGGGAGCTGTTTTTT. As protein: CASSQLGNTGELFF.

The rearrangement uses TRBV11-3 and TRBJ2-3; D perhaps matches TRBD1 (6 bases). The V gene's germline CDR1 is SGHNT and CDR2 YENEEA. Trimming took off 8 bases at V and 2 bases at J, with 11 bases between the two ends. The CDR3 runs to 13 residues. CDR3 in DNA: TGTGCCAGCTCGACAGGAGTCACAGATACGCAGTATTTT. Protein: CASSTGVTDTQYF.

This chain links TRBV7-2 with TRBJ1-1, with D unclear. From germline, CDR1 is SGHTA and CDR2 FQGNSA. The CDR3 totals 15 residues. V shed 3 bases and J shed 4 bases, with 15 bases lying between them. The CDR3 is CASSFPTPPSTEAFF. The CDR3 nucleotides read TGTGCCAGCAGCTTCCCGACACCCCCGAGCACTGAAGCTTTCTTT.

CDR3 sequence reads: CASSRDRDEKLFF. The CDR3 region has the DNA TGTGCCAGCAGCAGGGACAGGGATGAAAAACTGTTTTTT. This sequence joins TRBV7-9 and TRBJ1-4; 9 positions match TRBD1. The germline gives CDR1 SEHNR, CDR2 FQNEAQ (reference sequence). The V gene end was trimmed by 5 bases and the J gene end by 6 bases; junction bases not matched to a gene: 1. The CDR3 spans 13 residues.

This clone was seen a single time. CDR3 sequence reads: CASSPNTGGRVMNTEAFF. For the CDR3, the DNA is TGTGCCAGCTCACCAAACACCGGGGGGAGAGTAATGAACACTGAAGCTTTCTTT. This chain uses TRBV18 with TRBJ1-1; the D gene is possibly TRBD1 (5 bases). Trimming took off 2 bases at V and 0 bases at J, with 19 bases between the two ends. This CDR3 has 18 amino acids. The germline V gene has CDR1 KGHSH and CDR2 LQKENI.

This clone was seen only once. CDR3 region: CASSSGLAGVQQYF. The CDR3 DNA reads TGTGCCAGCAGTTCTGGACTAGCGGGAGTTCAGCAGTATTTT. V gene TRBV6-5 combines with J gene TRBJ2-3, with 13 bases lining up with TRBD2. Unmatched junction bases numbered 6, after V lost 4 bases and J lost 11 bases. The CDR3 runs to 14 residues. Germline V CDR1 and CDR2: MNHEY, SVGAGI.

This chain connects TRBV5-1 to TRBJ1-3, with a possible D match to TRBD1 (5 bases). Germline assignment: CDR1 SGHRS and CDR2 YFSETQ. The CDR3 covers 18 residues. V lost 4 bases and J 0 bases, leaving 20 bases between the germline ends. The CDR3 spells CASSDGRWGTSSGNTIYF. The CDR3 bases are TGCGCCAGCAGCGACGGCCGCTGGGGCACCAGCTCTGGAAACACCATATATTTT.

This rearrangement joins TRBV6-5 to TRBJ1-1; D possibly corresponds to TRBD1 (5 bases). This CDR3 spans 13 amino acids. CDR1 and CDR2 (germline): MNHEY, SVGAGI. V dropped 0 bases and J dropped 7 bases, with 9 bases sitting between them. The CDR3 nucleotides are TGTGCCAGCAGTTACTCGGGGAGGGGTGAAGCTTTCTTT. Its translation: CASSYSGRGEAFF.

This clone was counted a single time. The chain joins TRBV11-2 to TRBJ2-3; the D gene is possibly TRBD2 (6 bases). The length of the CDR3 is 16 residues. The ends were cut back, 5 bases at V and 0 bases at J, with 15 bases in the middle. Germline V gene data show CDR1 as SGHAT and CDR2 as FQNNGV. This CDR3 reads CASSVRFSGSTDTQYF. In DNA form, the CDR3 reads TGTGCCAGCAGCGTAAGGTTTAGCGGTAGCACAGATACGCAGTATTTT.

The genes are TRBV7-9 and TRBJ1-3, with D hard to call. Germline values: CDR1 SEHNR, CDR2 FQNEAQ (reference sequence). This CDR3 is 15 amino acids long. V dropped 1 base and J dropped 0 bases, with 7 bases sitting between them. CDR3 residues: CASSLVAASGNTIYF. The CDR3 bases are TGTGCCAGCAGCTTAGTAGCGGCCTCTGGAAACACCATATATTTT.

V usage is TRBV18 and J usage is TRBJ2-7, with TRBD1 matching over 8 bases. Germline assignment: CDR1 KGHSH and CDR2 LQKENI. Trimming removed 0 bases from V and 3 bases from J; junction bases left unmatched: 4. This CDR3 comprises 15 residues. CDR3 residues: CASSPPIGQGYEQYF. CDR3 bases: TGTGCCAGCTCACCACCGATCGGACAGGGCTACGAGCAGTACTTC. Using reference TRBV18 and TRBJ2-7 for the parts outside the CDR3, the full variable domain is NAGVMQNPRHLVRRRGQEARLRCSPMKGHSHVYWYRQLPEEGLKFMVYLQKENIIDESGMPKERFSAEFPKEGPSILRIQQVVRGDSAAYFCASSPPIGQGYEQYFGPGTRLTVT.

This chain uses TRBV29-1 with TRBJ2-1, with 9 bases aligning to TRBD2. The CDR3 spans 15 residues. Unmatched junction bases numbered 9, after V lost 7 bases and J lost 2 bases. The germline V gene encodes CDR1 SQVTM and CDR2 ANQGSEA. The CDR3 loop reads CSGGPREGAYNEQFF. The CDR3 nucleotides are TGCAGCGGAGGACCGCGGGAGGGAGCCTACAATGAGCAGTTCTTC.

This sequence joins TRBV6-5 and TRBJ2-7; tentative D call: TRBD1 (5 bases). The V end lost 2 bases, the J end lost 2 bases, and 10 bases lay between the germline ends. The CDR3 sequence is 14 residues long. Germline V gene lookup returns CDR1 MNHEY and CDR2 SVGAGI. As DNA, the CDR3 is TGTGCCAGCAGTTACGCCTTAGGGGCCTACGAGCAGTACTTC. Translation gives CASSYALGAYEQYF.

The chain joins TRBV7-3 to TRBJ2-1; possibly TRBD1 for D (6 bases). Germline V CDR1 and CDR2: SGHTA, FQGTGA. The CDR3 runs 13 residues. The V end lost 3 bases, the J end lost 5 bases, and 8 bases lay between the germline ends. The CDR3 reads CASSLNRDNEQFF. In DNA, the CDR3 is TGTGCCAGCAGCTTGAACAGGGACAATGAGCAGTTCTTC.

V gene TRBV9 combines with J gene TRBJ2-3; 13 nucleotides agree with TRBD2. The V gene's germline CDR1 is SGDLS and CDR2 YYNGEE. The V and J ends lost 2 bases and 1 base, in that order; junction bases with no gene match: 1. This CDR3 is built from 16 residues. The CDR3 coding sequence is TGTGCCAGCAGCGTCGGACTAGCGGGAGGCACAGATACGCAGTATTTT. Its protein is CASSVGLAGGTDTQYF.

Here the CDR3 reads CASRIQGAWADTQYF. CDR3 coding DNA: TGTGCCAGCAGGATACAGGGGGCGTGGGCAGATACGCAGTATTTT. The chain combines TRBV28 with TRBJ2-3, with TRBD1 identical over 9 bases. Trimming at V came to 6 bases and at J to 4 bases, leaving 8 bases not matched to a gene. The CDR3 is 15 residues long. CDR1 is MDHEN and CDR2 is SYDVKM in the germline V gene.

The chain employs TRBV9 and TRBJ2-3, with 9 bases fitting TRBD2. The CDR3 has 16 amino acids. After removal of 1 base from V and 2 bases from J, the junction contained 5 bases not matched to a gene. Germline CDR1 SGDLS, CDR2 YYNGEE. The CDR3 DNA reads as TGTGCCAGCAGCGTATGGGCGGGAGGGGACACAGATACGCAGTATTTT. This translates into CASSVWAGGDTDTQYF.

The rearrangement joins TRBV11-2 to TRBJ2-7; tentatively, D is TRBD2 (5 bases). Germline lookup yields CDR1 SGHAT and CDR2 FQNNGV. V was shortened by 5 bases and J by 4 bases, with 24 bases between the two germline ends. The CDR3 spans 17 residues. The CDR3 DNA reads as TGTGCCAGCAGCAAGAAGGGAGAGGGCTTGTTCGTGTACGAGCAGTACTTC. The encoded protein is CASSKKGEGLFVYEQYF. Full variable domain (rest looked up from reference TRBV11-2 and TRBJ2-7): EAGVAQSPRYKIIEKRQSVAFWCNPISGHATLYWYQQILGQGPKLLIQFQNNGVVDDSQLPKDRFSAERLKGVDSTLKIQPAKLEDSAVYLCASSKKGEGLFVYEQYFGPGTRLTVT.

This clone was seen more than once but under ten times. The chain couples TRBV5-1 to TRBJ2-5, with TRBD2 identical over 9 bases. With V trimmed by 4 bases and J by 7 bases, 20 bases remained unmatched. The CDR3 extends over 18 amino acids. Germline CDR1 SGHRS, CDR2 YFSETQ. The CDR3 spells CASSVGAGGAGGSGTQYF. The DNA of the CDR3 is TGCGCCAGCAGCGTGGGAGCGGGTGGAGCGGGAGGATCCGGGACCCAGTACTTC.

This rearrangement joins TRBV28 to TRBJ1-4; D is unresolved. The CDR3 length is 14 residues. V gave up 6 bases and J gave up 8 bases, with 16 bases separating them. CDR1 is MDHEN and CDR2 is SYDVKM in the germline V gene. CDR3 coding DNA: TGTGCCAGCAGGGCCAGCTCAACAGCCGAAAAACTGTTTTTT. This encodes CASRASSTAEKLFF.